This TCR beta chain was identified in a study of T cell repertoires in cytomegalovirus infection. Study background: Matching HLA type and CMV infection were both indicated by public TCR beta signatures. Study-level results: The response measured ex vivo was dominated by TCR beta clonotypes (HLA-C-restricted and CMV-specific). Cumulative frequency (of public TCR beta family members) identified carriers of CMV plus the relevant HLA.

This clonotype turned up a few times. What it recognizes is unknown. TCRdb re-called the reads through MiXCR, storing one row per CDR3 protein. The sample yields more than 650,000 distinct CDR3 sequences, 35% seen once. The specimen sequenced was PBMCs. The TCR comes from a human donor in good health (CMV status not recorded). Some clones in this sample may be carry-over from other donors' samples.

CDR3 region: CASSQDSGSYNEQFF. In DNA form, the CDR3 reads TGTGCCAGCAGCCAGGACAGCGGCTCCTACAATGAGCAGTTCTTC. J is TRBJ2-1 and V is TRBV11-2; TRBD1 might be the D (6 bases). The germline V and J ends were trimmed by 5 bases and 0 bases, with 11 bases remaining between them. The CDR3 spans 15 residues. CDR1 and CDR2 (germline): SGHAT, FQNNGV.